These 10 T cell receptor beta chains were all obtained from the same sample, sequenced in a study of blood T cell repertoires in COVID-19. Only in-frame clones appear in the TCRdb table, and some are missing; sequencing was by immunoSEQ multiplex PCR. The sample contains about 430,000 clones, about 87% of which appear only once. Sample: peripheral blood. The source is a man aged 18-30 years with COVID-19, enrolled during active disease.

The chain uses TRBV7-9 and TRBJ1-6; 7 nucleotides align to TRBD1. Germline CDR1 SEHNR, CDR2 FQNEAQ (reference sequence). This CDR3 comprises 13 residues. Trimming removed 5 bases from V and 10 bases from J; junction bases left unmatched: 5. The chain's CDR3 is CASSDDRVSPLHF. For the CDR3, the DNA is TGTGCCAGCAGCGACGACAGGGTCTCACCCCTCCACTTT.

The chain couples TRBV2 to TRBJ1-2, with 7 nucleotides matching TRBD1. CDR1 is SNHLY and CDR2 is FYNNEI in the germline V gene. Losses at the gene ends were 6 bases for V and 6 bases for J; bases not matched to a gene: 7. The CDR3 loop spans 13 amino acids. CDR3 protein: CASRGDSNDGYTF. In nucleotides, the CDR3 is TGTGCCAGCAGGGGGGACAGCAATGATGGCTACACCTTC.

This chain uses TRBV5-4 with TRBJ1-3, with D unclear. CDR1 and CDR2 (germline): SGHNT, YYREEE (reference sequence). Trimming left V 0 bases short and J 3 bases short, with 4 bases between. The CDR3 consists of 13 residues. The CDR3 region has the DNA TGTGCCAGCAGCTTGGCCGGTGGAAACACCATATATTTT. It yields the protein CASSLAGGNTIYF. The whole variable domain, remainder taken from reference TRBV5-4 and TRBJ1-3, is ETGVTQSPTHLIKTRGQQVTLRCSSQSGHNTVSWYQQALGQGPQFIFQYYREEENGRGNFPPRFSGLQFPNYSSELNVNALELDDSALYLCASSLAGGNTIYFGEGSWLTVV.

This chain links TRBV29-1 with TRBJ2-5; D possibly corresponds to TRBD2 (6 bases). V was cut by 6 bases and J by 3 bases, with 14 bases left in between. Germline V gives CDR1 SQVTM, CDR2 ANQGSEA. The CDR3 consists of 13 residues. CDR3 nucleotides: TGCAGCGTCGGGGAATGGGAGGAAGAGACCCAGTACTTC. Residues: CSVGEWEEETQYF.

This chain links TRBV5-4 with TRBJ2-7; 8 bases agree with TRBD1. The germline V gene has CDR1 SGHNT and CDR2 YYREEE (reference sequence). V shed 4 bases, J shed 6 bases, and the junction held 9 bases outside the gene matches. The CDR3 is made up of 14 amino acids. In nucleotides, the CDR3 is TGTGCCAGCAGCGCCGGGACAGGTAACGGCGAGCAGTACTTC. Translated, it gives CASSAGTGNGEQYF.

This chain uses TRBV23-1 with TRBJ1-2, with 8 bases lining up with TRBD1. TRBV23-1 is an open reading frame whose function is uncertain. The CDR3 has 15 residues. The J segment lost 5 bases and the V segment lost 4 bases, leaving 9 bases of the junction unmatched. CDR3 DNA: TGCGCCAGCAGTCCCTCACCAGGGGGCAGGTATGGCTACACCTTC. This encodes CASSPSPGGRYGYTF.

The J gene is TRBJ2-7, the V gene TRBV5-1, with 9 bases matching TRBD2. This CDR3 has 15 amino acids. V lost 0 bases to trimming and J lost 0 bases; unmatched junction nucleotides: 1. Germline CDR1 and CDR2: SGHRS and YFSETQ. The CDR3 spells CASSLGLADSYEQYF. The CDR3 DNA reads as TGCGCCAGCAGCTTGGGACTAGCGGACTCCTACGAGCAGTACTTC.

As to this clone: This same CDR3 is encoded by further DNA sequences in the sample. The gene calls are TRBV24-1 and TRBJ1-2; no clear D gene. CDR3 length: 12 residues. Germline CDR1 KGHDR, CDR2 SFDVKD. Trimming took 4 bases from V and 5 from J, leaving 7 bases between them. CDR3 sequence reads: CATSDPGYGYTF. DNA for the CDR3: TGTGCCACCAGTGACCCAGGATATGGCTACACCTTC.

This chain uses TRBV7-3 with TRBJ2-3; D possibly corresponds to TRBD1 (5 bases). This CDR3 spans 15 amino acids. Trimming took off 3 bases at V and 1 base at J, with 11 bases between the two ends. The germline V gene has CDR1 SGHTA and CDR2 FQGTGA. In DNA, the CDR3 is TGTGCCAGCAGCTTTAATTCCAGGGGCACAGATACGCAGTATTTT. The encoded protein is CASSFNSRGTDTQYF.

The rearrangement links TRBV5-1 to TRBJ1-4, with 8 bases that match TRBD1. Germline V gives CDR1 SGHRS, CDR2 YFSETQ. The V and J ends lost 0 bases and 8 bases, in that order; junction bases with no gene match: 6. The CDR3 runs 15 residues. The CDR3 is CASSLGQGAGEKLFF. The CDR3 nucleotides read TGCGCCAGCAGCTTGGGGCAGGGGGCGGGCGAAAAACTGTTTTTT.